This T cell receptor beta chain was found in a study of blood T cells in healthy people across ages. The table lists this clonotype with many counts. With a J-beta primer mix and a sample-barcoded 5' primer, a second PCR ran roughly 6 to 11 cycles. One entry per CDR3 protein results from TCRdb running MiXCR on the 5' RACE reads. Here the sample spans 500,000 to 700,000 distinct CDR3 sequences, about 28% being singletons. The CDR3 sequence is 14 residues long. CDR1 is SEHNR and CDR2 is FQNEAQ in the germline V gene (reference sequence). The V and J ends lost 1 base and 4 bases respectively, with 11 bases between them. Healthy Caucasian individuals from Russia aged about 6 to 90 served as donors. Researchers report isolating at least 6 million PBMCs per sample.

The sequence came from a woman aged 80 or older in good health. V usage is TRBV7-9 and J usage is TRBJ2-7, with TRBD1 as a possible D gene (6 bases). Specimen: blood. CDR3 in DNA: TGTGCCAGCAGCTTAGGGGACAACAGATACGAGCAGTACTTC. This encodes CASSLGDNRYEQYF.